Listed here is a single TCR beta chain. As yet, its antigen is unknown. This sample is part of a study of Ad26.COV2.S vaccination and SARS-CoV-2 variants. Study-level information: Doses of Ad26.COV2.S were injected into muscle once or twice, 56 days apart.

The study's findings and limits: Assessments of TCR breadth and depth may have underestimated the total T cell responses. Post-vaccination breadth of spike-specific CD8+ and CD4+ T cell responses was reportedly substantial.

Treatment of the sample: 15 to 20 received Ad26.COV2.S at low or high dose, single or two shots; roughly five received placebo; per-sample allocation not given. Samples came from day 63 after the first vaccine or placebo injection. Some clones are missing from TCRdb's copy, which holds only in-frame ones; the method was immunoSEQ multiplex PCR. The table includes 300,000 to 500,000 clones, about 85% detected once. CDR3 length equals 15 residues. CDR1 and CDR2 (germline): SEHNR, FQNEAQ (reference sequence). Trimming removed 4 bases from V and 10 bases from J; junction bases left unmatched: 9. The specimen comprised peripheral blood, sampled in a trial of Ad26.COV2.S vaccine versus placebo. J is TRBJ2-1 and V is TRBV7-9, with 11 positions matching TRBD2. The clonotype comes from a person between 18 and 65 years old who received the Ad26.COV2.S COVID-19 vaccine or a placebo. Written as DNA, the CDR3 is TGTGCCAGCAGCTACGGGGGACTAGCGGACACCGAGCAGTTCTTC. Translating it yields CASSYGGLADTEQFF.